The rows below give T cell receptor beta chains drawn from one sample of a study of shared clonotypes between healthy human individuals. Assay used: immunoSEQ multiplex PCR; TCRdb lists only in-frame clones, some missing. The sample contains over a million clones, more than 95% of which appear only once. The sequencing input was naive CD4+ T cells sorted from blood. Every receptor here comes from a young man in good health. CDR3s include the opening cysteine and the closing phenylalanine or tryptophan. D genes are given only for firm matches. Size values are once, few and many counts, or a class for expanded clones, and some rows have none.

clone_size j_call d_call v_call cdr3_aa cdr3_nt
- TRBJ2-5 - TRBV7-9 CASSLRGLGETQYF TGTGCCAGCAGCCTCAGGGGACTGGGAGAGACCCAGTACTTC
- TRBJ1-4 - TRBV27 CASRRGDATNEKLFF TGTGCCAGCCGGAGAGGGGACGCAACTAATGAAAAACTGTTTTTT
- TRBJ2-1 TRBD2 TRBV10-1 CASSDTGSGLVPFF TGCGCCAGCAGTGATACGGGGTCCGGACTAGTCCCGTTCTTC
- TRBJ1-2 - TRBV19 CASSLVIPQAYGYTF TGTGCCAGTAGCCTGGTTATCCCACAGGCCTATGGCTACACCTTC
- TRBJ2-1 TRBD2 TRBV18 CASPLAGGRDNEQFF TGTGCCAGCCCCCTAGCGGGAGGTAGGGACAATGAGCAGTTCTTC
- TRBJ2-1 - TRBV28 CASSLWDFSSSYNEQFF TGTGCCAGCAGTTTATGGGACTTCTCGAGCTCCTACAATGAGCAGTTCTTC
- TRBJ1-2 TRBD1 TRBV6-5 CASTLGQGGYGYTF TGTGCCAGCACCCTGGGACAGGGAGGTTATGGCTACACCTTC
- TRBJ2-1 TRBD2 TRBV6-4 CASSDSGGGYNEQFF TGTGCCAGCAGTGACTCCGGGGGAGGGTACAATGAGCAGTTCTTC
- TRBJ2-6 - TRBV19 CASSMADRVLTF TGTGCCAGTAGTATGGCCGACAGGGTCCTGACTTTC
- TRBJ1-2 - TRBV5-1 CASNPSGANYGYTF TGCGCCAGCAATCCCTCAGGGGCTAACTATGGCTACACCTTC
- TRBJ2-2 TRBD2 TRBV27 CASSLKLAGTGELFF TGTGCCAGCAGTTTAAAACTAGCGGGAACCGGGGAGCTGTTTTTT
- TRBJ1-2 TRBD1 TRBV29-1 CSVERTGGGGYTF TGCAGCGTTGAAAGAACAGGGGGCGGTGGCTACACCTTC
- TRBJ1-4 - TRBV15 CATSRRRDATNEKLFF TGTGCCACCAGTAGGCGACGGGATGCAACTAATGAAAAACTGTTTTTT
- TRBJ2-7 TRBD2 TRBV5-1 CASSTGLAGLYEQYF TGCGCCAGCAGCACCGGACTAGCGGGACTCTACGAGCAGTACTTC
- TRBJ1-1 - TRBV5-1 CASSSSGGTEAFF TGCGCCAGCAGCAGCAGTGGGGGCACTGAAGCTTTCTTT
few TRBJ1-4 - TRBV9 CASSVAGSTNEKLFF TGTGCCAGCAGCGTAGCTGGGTCAACTAATGAAAAACTGTTTTTT
- TRBJ2-3 - TRBV5-1 CASSLGQFTDTQYF TGCGCCAGCAGCTTAGGTCAGTTCACAGATACGCAGTATTTT
- TRBJ2-5 TRBD2 TRBV6-1 CASRGLAGTQETQYF TGTGCCAGCCGGGGACTAGCGGGGACACAAGAGACCCAGTACTTC
- TRBJ2-1 - TRBV19 CASSSTGIPYNEQFF TGTGCCAGTAGTTCTACGGGAATTCCCTACAATGAGCAGTTCTTC
- TRBJ2-3 - TRBV6-5 CASSRYDTSSDTQYF TGTGCCAGCAGTCGCTACGATACTAGTTCAGATACGCAGTATTTT
- TRBJ1-5 - TRBV7-9 CASSSEGGSYSNQPQHF TGTGCCAGCAGCTCAGAGGGAGGGTCATATAGCAATCAGCCCCAGCATTTT
- TRBJ2-7 TRBD1 TRBV6-4 CASSDCFGTGFDEQYF TGTGCCAGCAGTGACTGTTTCGGGACAGGGTTCGACGAGCAGTACTTC
- TRBJ2-5 TRBD2 TRBV5-4 CASSQGLADLQETQYF TGTGCCAGCAGCCAAGGACTAGCGGACCTCCAAGAGACCCAGTACTTC
- TRBJ2-7 TRBD2 TRBV28 CASTLAGVGEQYF TGTGCCAGCACCTTAGCGGGAGTGGGCGAGCAGTACTTC
- TRBJ2-3 - TRBV28 CASSLLADSERTDTQYF TGTGCCAGCAGTTTATTGGCCGACAGCGAGCGCACAGATACGCAGTATTTT
- TRBJ2-7 TRBD2 TRBV6-5 CASSRLASTAYEQYF TGTGCCAGCAGTCGACTAGCCTCGACCGCCTACGAGCAGTACTTC
- TRBJ1-4 TRBD1 TRBV6-1 CASTRTGGGEKLFF TGTGCCAGCACCCGGACAGGGGGGGGCGAAAAACTGTTTTTT
- TRBJ2-7 TRBD1 TRBV5-4 CASSLAGTVVEQYF TGTGCCAGCAGCTTGGCCGGGACAGTGGTCGAGCAGTACTTC
- TRBJ2-5 - TRBV7-9 CASSLGLALQETQYF TGTGCCAGCAGCTTAGGTCTAGCGCTCCAAGAGACCCAGTACTTC
- TRBJ1-4 TRBD1 TRBV10-3 CAISEGTGGSEKLFF TGTGCCATCAGTGAAGGAACAGGGGGCTCTGAAAAACTGTTTTTT
- TRBJ2-7 - TRBV7-3 CASSYGLDYEQYF TGTGCCAGCAGCTACGGACTGGACTACGAGCAGTACTTC
- TRBJ2-7 TRBD2 TRBV5-4 CASSLEGGRIYEQYF TGTGCCAGCAGCTTGGAGGGCGGGAGGATCTACGAGCAGTACTTC
- TRBJ2-2 - TRBV27 CASSQFRASTGELFF TGTGCCAGCAGCCAATTCCGCGCATCGACCGGGGAGCTGTTTTTT
once TRBJ2-1 TRBD2 TRBV11-2 CASLPRSGSSYNEQFF TGTGCCAGCCTCCCCCGAAGCGGGAGCTCCTACAATGAGCAGTTCTTC
- TRBJ1-4 TRBD1 TRBV5-1 CASSTDRAGSELFF TGCGCCAGCAGTACGGACAGGGCGGGCTCAGAACTGTTTTTT
- TRBJ2-1 - TRBV9 CASSHRGYNEQFF TGTGCCAGCAGCCATAGGGGCTACAATGAGCAGTTCTTC
- TRBJ2-1 TRBD2 TRBV4-3 CASSQDGGGSSNEQFF TGCGCCAGCAGCCAAGATGGCGGCGGGAGTAGCAATGAGCAGTTCTTC
- TRBJ2-5 TRBD2 TRBV11-2 CASSLRGRASGRGETQYF TGTGCCAGCAGCTTACGGGGTAGGGCTAGCGGGAGGGGAGAGACCCAGTACTTC
- TRBJ2-7 - TRBV5-1 CASSLEGVYEQYF TGCGCCAGCAGCTTGGAGGGCGTGTACGAGCAGTACTTC
- TRBJ2-7 - TRBV5-1 CASSSTGPGNEQYF TGCGCCAGCAGCTCTACAGGGCCGGGGAACGAGCAGTACTTC
- TRBJ1-4 - TRBV30 CAWSPARATNEKLFF TGTGCCTGGAGTCCAGCGAGGGCAACTAATGAAAAACTGTTTTTT
- TRBJ1-1 - TRBV18 CASSPPKQLNTEAFF TGTGCCAGCTCACCACCCAAGCAACTGAACACTGAAGCTTTCTTT
- TRBJ2-5 TRBD1 TRBV5-1 CASSRGQGVSETQYF TGCGCCAGCAGCCGAGGACAGGGGGTTAGCGAGACCCAGTACTTC
- TRBJ1-2 TRBD1 TRBV5-1 CASSSGQGKDYGYTF TGCGCCAGCAGCTCGGGACAGGGAAAGGACTATGGCTACACCTTC
- TRBJ1-1 - TRBV6-4 CASSDRVNTEAFF TGTGCCAGCAGTGACAGGGTAAACACTGAAGCTTTCTTT
- TRBJ2-3 TRBD1 TRBV14 CASSQDRVSTDTQYF TGTGCCAGCAGCCAGGACAGGGTTTCCACAGATACGCAGTATTTT
- TRBJ1-1 - TRBV2 CASRTGHPEAFF TGTGCCAGCAGGACGGGACACCCCGAAGCTTTCTTT
- TRBJ2-7 - TRBV6-5 CASSYGTTDEQYF TGTGCCAGCAGTTACGGGACCACCGACGAGCAGTACTTC
- TRBJ1-2 - TRBV28 CASTPGFGYTF TGTGCCAGCACGCCGGGGTTTGGCTACACCTTC
- TRBJ2-3 - TRBV5-1 CASSPVGGVGTDTQYF TGCGCCAGCAGCCCCGTAGGGGGAGTGGGCACAGATACGCAGTATTTT
- TRBJ2-3 TRBD1 TRBV12-5 CASGLDRVWDTQYF TGTGCTAGTGGTTTAGACAGGGTATGGGATACGCAGTATTTT
- TRBJ2-7 TRBD1 TRBV10-1 CASRIPGQGHEQYF TGCGCCAGCAGGATTCCGGGACAGGGACACGAGCAGTACTTC
- TRBJ1-1 - TRBV6-5 CASSSTQATEAFF TGTGCCAGCAGCTCCACCCAGGCCACTGAAGCTTTCTTT
- TRBJ2-4 - TRBV19 CASSISAGQKVQYF TGTGCCAGTAGTATTTCGGCGGGACAGAAGGTTCAGTACTTC